Below, 4 T cell receptor beta chains from the same sample are listed, as sequenced in a study of OX40 agonist ivuxolimab in advanced cancers. The protocol was immunoSEQ multiplex PCR, while the TCRdb copy is restricted to in-frame clones and leaves out a portion. The sample records over 90,000 clones, approximately 95% being singletons. Sequenced material: CD4+ or CD8+ T cells sorted from blood, taken in a trial of the OX40 agonist ivuxolimab. The receptor source for this set is an adult with an advanced solid tumor such as melanoma, head and neck, liver or kidney cancer.

The chain recombines TRBV5-1 with TRBJ2-2; possibly TRBD1 for D (5 bases). The CDR3 runs 15 residues. Trimming removed 7 bases from V and 2 bases from J, with 15 bases in between. Germline CDR1 SGHRS, CDR2 YFSETQ. CDR3 bases: TGCGCCAGCCGCCCAGGGCCAAGCAACACCGGGGAGCTGTTTTTT. It specifies CASRPGPSNTGELFF.

The V gene is TRBV28, the J gene TRBJ2-1; 11 positions match TRBD2. V lost 5 bases, J lost 4 bases, and 10 bases stayed unmatched. Germline values: CDR1 MDHEN, CDR2 SYDVKM. The CDR3 loop spans 17 amino acids. In DNA form, the CDR3 reads TGTGCCAGCAGTCCGGGTGGACTAGCGGGTGTGTACAATGAGCAGTTCTTC. Residues: CASSPGGLAGVYNEQFF. The full variable domain, its missing parts supplied by reference TRBV28 and TRBJ2-1, is DVKVTQSSRYLVKRTGEKVFLECVQDMDHENMFWYRQDPGLGLRLIYFSYDVKMKEKGDIPEGYSVSREKKERFSLILESASTNQTSMYLCASSPGGLAGVYNEQFFGPGTRLTVL.

This sequence joins TRBV5-6 and TRBJ2-7, with D possibly called TRBD1 or TRBD2 (5 bases each). Germline CDR1 is SGHDT and CDR2 is YYEEEE. The CDR3 spans 13 residues. V was cut by 2 bases and J by 2 bases, with 8 bases left in between. The CDR3 region is CASSFRGPYEQYF. The CDR3 nucleotides are TGTGCCAGCAGCTTTAGGGGACCCTACGAGCAGTACTTC.

This clone was counted once. This rearrangement joins TRBV19 to TRBJ1-5; D unresolved. V was clipped by 7 bases and J by 0 bases, with 10 bases between them. This CDR3 is 14 amino acids long. The germline gives CDR1 LNHDA, CDR2 SQIVND (reference sequence). Here the CDR3 DNA reads TGTGCCAGTACCCTAGACACTAGCAATCAGCCCCAGCATTTT. It translates to CASTLDTSNQPQHF.